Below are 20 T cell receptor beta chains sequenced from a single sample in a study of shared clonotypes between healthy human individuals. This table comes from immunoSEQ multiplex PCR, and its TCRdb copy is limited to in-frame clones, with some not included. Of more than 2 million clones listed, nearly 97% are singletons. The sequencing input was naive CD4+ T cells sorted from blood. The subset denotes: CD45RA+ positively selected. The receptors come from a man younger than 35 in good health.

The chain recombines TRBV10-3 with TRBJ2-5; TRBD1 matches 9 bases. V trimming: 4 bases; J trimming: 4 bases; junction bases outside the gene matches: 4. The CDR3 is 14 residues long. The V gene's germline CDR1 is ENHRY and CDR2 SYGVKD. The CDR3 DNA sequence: TGTGCCATCAGTGCAAGACAGGGGGTAGAGACCCAGTACTTC. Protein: CAISARQGVETQYF.

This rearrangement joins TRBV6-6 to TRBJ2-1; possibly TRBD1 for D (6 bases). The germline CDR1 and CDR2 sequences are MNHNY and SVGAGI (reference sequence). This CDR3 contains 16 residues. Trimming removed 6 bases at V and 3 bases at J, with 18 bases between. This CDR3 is CASSRAQGPVYNEQFF. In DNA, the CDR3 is TGTGCCAGCAGCCGAGCCCAGGGGCCGGTCTACAATGAGCAGTTCTTC.

The CDR3 DNA sequence: TGTGCCAGCACCCAGGACAGGAACACTGAAGCTTTCTTT. Translated, it gives CASTQDRNTEAFF. V gene TRBV2 combines with J gene TRBJ1-1, with D tentatively TRBD1 (6 bases). There are 13 residues in the CDR3. CDR1 and CDR2 from the germline V gene are SNHLY and FYNNEI. Trimming left V 7 bases short and J 1 base short, with 10 bases between.

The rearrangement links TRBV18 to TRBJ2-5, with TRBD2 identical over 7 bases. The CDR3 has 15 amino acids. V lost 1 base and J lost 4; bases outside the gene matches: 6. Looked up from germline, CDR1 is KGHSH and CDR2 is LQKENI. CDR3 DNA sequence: TGTGCCAGCTCACCACGGGCGGGAGCGGGAGAGACCCAGTACTTC. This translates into CASSPRAGAGETQYF.

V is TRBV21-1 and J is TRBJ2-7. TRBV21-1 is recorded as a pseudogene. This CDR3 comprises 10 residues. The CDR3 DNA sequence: TGTGCCAGCAGCAAAGCGGGGCAGTACTTC. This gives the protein CASSKAGQYF.

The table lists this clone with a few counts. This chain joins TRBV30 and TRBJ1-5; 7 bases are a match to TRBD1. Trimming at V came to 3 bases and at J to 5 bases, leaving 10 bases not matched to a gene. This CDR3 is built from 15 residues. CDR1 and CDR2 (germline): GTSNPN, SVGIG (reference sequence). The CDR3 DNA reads TGTGCCTGGAGCGCACCCCTGGGACAGCATCAGCCCCAGCATTTT. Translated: CAWSAPLGQHQPQHF.

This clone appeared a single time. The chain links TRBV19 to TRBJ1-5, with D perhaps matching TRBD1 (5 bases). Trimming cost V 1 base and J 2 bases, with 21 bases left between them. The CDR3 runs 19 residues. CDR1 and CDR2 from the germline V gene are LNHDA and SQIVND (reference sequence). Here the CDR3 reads CASSIGAGSLGGGNQPQHF. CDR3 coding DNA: TGTGCCAGTAGTATAGGCGCAGGGTCGCTCGGGGGTGGCAATCAGCCCCAGCATTTT.

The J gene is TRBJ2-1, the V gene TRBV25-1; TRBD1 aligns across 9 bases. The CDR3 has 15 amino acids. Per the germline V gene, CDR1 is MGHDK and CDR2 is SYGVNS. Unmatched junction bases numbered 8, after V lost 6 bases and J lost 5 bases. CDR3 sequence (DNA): TGTGCCAGCAGCGAACAGGGGGCTTGGAACAATGAGCAGTTCTTC. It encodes CASSEQGAWNNEQFF.

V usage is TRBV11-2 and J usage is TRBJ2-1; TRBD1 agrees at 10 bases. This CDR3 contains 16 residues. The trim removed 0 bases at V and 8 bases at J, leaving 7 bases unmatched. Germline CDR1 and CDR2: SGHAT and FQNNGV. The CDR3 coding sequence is TGTGCCAGCAGCTTAGATCTAGGGACAGGGGAGGATGAGCAGTTCTTC. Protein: CASSLDLGTGEDEQFF.

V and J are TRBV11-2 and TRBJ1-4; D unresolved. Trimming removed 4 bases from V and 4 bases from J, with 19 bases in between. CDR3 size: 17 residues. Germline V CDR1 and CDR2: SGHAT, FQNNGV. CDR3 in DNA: TGTGCCAGCAGCTACAATTTTGGGGATGGCTTTAATGAAAAACTGTTTTTT. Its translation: CASSYNFGDGFNEKLFF.

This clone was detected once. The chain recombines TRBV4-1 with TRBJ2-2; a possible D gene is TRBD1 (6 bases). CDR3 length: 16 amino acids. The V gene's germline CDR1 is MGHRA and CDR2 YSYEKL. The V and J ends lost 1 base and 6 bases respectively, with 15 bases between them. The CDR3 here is CASSQARGAVPGELFF. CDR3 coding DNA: TGCGCCAGCAGCCAAGCCAGGGGCGCGGTCCCCGGGGAGCTGTTTTTT.

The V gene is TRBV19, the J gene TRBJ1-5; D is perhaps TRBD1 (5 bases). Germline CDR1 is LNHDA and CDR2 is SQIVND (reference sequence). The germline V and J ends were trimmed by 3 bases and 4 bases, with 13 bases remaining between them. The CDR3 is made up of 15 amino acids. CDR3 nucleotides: TGTGCCAGTAGTATCAGGGAGGGCTTTAATCAGCCCCAGCATTTT. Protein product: CASSIREGFNQPQHF.

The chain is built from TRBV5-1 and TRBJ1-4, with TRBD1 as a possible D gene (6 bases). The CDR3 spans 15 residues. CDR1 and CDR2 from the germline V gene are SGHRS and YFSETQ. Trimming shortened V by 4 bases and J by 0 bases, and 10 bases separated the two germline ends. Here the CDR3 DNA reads TGCGCCAGCAGCCATGGGACACCAACTAATGAAAAACTGTTTTTT. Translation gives CASSHGTPTNEKLFF. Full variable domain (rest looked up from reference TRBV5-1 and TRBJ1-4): KAGVTQTPRYLIKTRGQQVTLSCSPISGHRSVSWYQQTPGQGLQFLFEYFSETQRNKGNFPGRFSGRQFSNSRSEMNVSTLELGDSALYLCASSHGTPTNEKLFFGSGTQLSVL.

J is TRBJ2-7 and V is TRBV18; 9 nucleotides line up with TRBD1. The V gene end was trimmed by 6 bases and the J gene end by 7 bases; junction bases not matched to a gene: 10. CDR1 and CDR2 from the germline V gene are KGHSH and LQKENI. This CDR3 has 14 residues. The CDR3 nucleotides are TGTGCCAGCTCCTACGCACAGGGGGCTCAAGAGCAGTACTTC. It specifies CASSYAQGAQEQYF.

The DNA for the CDR3 is TGCGCCAGCACCAGGCAGCCTAGCGGGGAGAGCTCCTACAATGAGCAGTTCTTC. It translates to CASTRQPSGESSYNEQFF. The rearrangement uses TRBV5-1 and TRBJ2-1, with 9 bases matching TRBD2. The V segment lost 6 bases and the J segment 0 bases; nucleotides outside the gene matches: 13. CDR3 length: 18 residues. Per germline, CDR1 SGHRS and CDR2 YFSETQ.

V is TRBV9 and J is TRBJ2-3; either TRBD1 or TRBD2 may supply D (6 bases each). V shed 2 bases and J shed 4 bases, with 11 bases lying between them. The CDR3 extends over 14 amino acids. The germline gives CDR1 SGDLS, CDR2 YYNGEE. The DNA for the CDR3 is TGTGCCAGCAGCGTCCCGGGGGCTGCAGATACGCAGTATTTT. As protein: CASSVPGAADTQYF.

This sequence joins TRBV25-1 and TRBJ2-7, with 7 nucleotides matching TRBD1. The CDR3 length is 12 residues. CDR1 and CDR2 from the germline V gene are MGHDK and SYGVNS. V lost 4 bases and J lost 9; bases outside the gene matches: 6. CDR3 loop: CASSGGDRAQYF. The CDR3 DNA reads TGTGCCAGCAGTGGGGGCGACAGGGCGCAGTACTTC.

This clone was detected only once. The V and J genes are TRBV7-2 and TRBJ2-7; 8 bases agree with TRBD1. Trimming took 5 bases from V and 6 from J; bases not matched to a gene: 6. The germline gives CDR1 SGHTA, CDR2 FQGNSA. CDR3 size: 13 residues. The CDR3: CASSKGQGREQYF. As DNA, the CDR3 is TGTGCCAGCAGCAAAGGACAGGGCCGCGAGCAGTACTTC. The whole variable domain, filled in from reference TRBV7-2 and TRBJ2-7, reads GAGVSQSPSNKVTEKGKDVELRCDPISGHTALYWYRQSLGQGLEFLIYFQGNSAPDKSGLPSDRFSAERTGGSVSTLTIQRTQQEDSAVYLCASSKGQGREQYFGPGTRLTVT.

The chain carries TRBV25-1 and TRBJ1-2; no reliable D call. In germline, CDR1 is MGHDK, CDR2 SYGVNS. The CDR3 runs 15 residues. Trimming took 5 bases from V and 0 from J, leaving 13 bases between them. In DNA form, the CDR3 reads TGTGCCAGCAGTCCACAAGGGAAAACTAACTATGGCTACACCTTC. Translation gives CASSPQGKTNYGYTF.

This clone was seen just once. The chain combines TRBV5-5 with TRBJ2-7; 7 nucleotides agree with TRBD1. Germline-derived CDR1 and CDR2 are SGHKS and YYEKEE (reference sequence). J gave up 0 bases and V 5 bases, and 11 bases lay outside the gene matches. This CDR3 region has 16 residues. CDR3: CASRGQASQSSYEQYF. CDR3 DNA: TGTGCCAGCAGAGGACAGGCTTCCCAAAGCTCCTACGAGCAGTACTTC. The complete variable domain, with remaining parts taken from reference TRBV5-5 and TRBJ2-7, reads DAGVTQSPTHLIKTRGQQVTLRCSPISGHKSVSWYQQVLGQGPQFIFQYYEKEERGRGNFPDRFSARQFPNYSSELNVNALLLGDSALYLCASRGQASQSSYEQYFGPGTRLTVT.